A selection of T cell receptor beta chains follows, all from one sample in a study of T cell responses to AZD1222 COVID-19 vaccine. The data were produced by immunoSEQ multiplex PCR, yet TCRdb's version contains in-frame clones alone and is incomplete. The data hold some 150,000 clones, with roughly 94% observed a single time. The source material was peripheral blood, sampled on day 0 of AZD1222 vaccination. These receptors were taken from an adult in good health. CDR3s include the opening cysteine and the closing phenylalanine or tryptophan. Fields, in order: J gene, V gene, CDR3 protein.

TRBJ2-2	TRBV4-1	CASSQVAGYGTGELFF
TRBJ2-4	TRBV28	CASSLLAPENIQYF
TRBJ1-2	TRBV4-1	CASSQNRDYGYTF
TRBJ2-1	TRBV7-2	CASSFGPNSYNEQFF
TRBJ1-5	TRBV11-3	CASSLPGPRRNYSNQPQHF
TRBJ1-4	TRBV5-4	CASSPQLGRVDEKLFF
TRBJ2-1	TRBV15	CATSRGLSSSYNEQFF
TRBJ1-2	TRBV30	CAWSWAGTGGDNGYTF
TRBJ2-1	TRBV7-9	CASILGGLSSYNEQFF
TRBJ1-4	TRBV3-1/TRBV3-2	CASSQTRTGHEKLFF
TRBJ1-2	TRBV7-2	CASSEGGSYGYTF
TRBJ1-6	TRBV7-9	CASSLLLLRSGINSPLHF
TRBJ2-1	TRBV6-5	CASSYSNRERMDEQFF
TRBJ2-6	TRBV21-1	CASSKISLGAGVKLGANVLTF
TRBJ2-1	TRBV5-1	CASSLVTSLDEQFF
TRBJ1-2	TRBV21-1	CASSNAVLGGGYTF
TRBJ1-6	TRBV12-3/TRBV12-4	CASSEISSPLHF
TRBJ1-1	TRBV27	CASSVRDGTEAFF
TRBJ1-3	TRBV7-9	CASSLAWQSAESGNTIYF
TRBJ2-5	TRBV3-1/TRBV3-2	CASSQALAGVETQYF
TRBJ2-1	TRBV4-1	CASTSGGSYNEQFF
TRBJ1-2	TRBV5-4	CASSEGGGYTF
TRBJ1-2	TRBV11-2	CASSQGGGRDYGYTF
TRBJ2-2	TRBV28	CASCRWKNTGELFF
TRBJ1-5	TRBV30	CAWGTVGGGQPQHF
TRBJ1-3	TRBV7-8	CASSVQGPGNTIYF
TRBJ2-1	TRBV6-4	CASSDRDYNEQFF
TRBJ2-2	TRBV5-1	CASSLEQGTGELFF
TRBJ2-2	TRBV13	CASSLSGITGELFF
TRBJ1-1	TRBV19	CASRERYTEAFF
TRBJ1-1	TRBV11-2	CASSTPYRVANTEAFF
TRBJ2-6	TRBV27	CASSPPAGANVLTF
TRBJ1-1	TRBV2	CASSVTGGGGTEAFF